The clone carrying this TCR beta chain was counted a few times. This sample is part of a study of T cell clones after liver transplantation. Study details: Post-transplant blood was tracked for graft-donor-reactive T cell clones identified in a pre-transplant mixed lymphocyte reaction.

Assay: immunoSEQ multiplex PCR; the TCRdb copy retains only in-frame clones and omits some. The data hold 45,000 or so clones, with 70% to 90% observed a single time. V lost 2 bases, J lost 1 base, and 12 bases lay in between. The CDR3 has 16 residues. Germline V lookup: CDR1 MNHEY, CDR2 SMNVEV (reference sequence). Here the sequenced sample was CD4+ T cells from blood, taken 24 months after liver transplant. The TCR sequence derives from a human patient who received a liver transplant. A share of the T cells may be of graft donor origin. The V and J genes are TRBV27 and TRBJ2-1, with D perhaps given as TRBD1 or TRBD2 (5 bases each). CDR3 loop: CASSLVGTPSYNEQFF. The CDR3 bases are TGTGCCAGCAGTTTAGTCGGGACGCCTTCCTACAATGAGCAGTTCTTC.